These 32 T cell receptor beta chains came from one sample sequenced in a study of cytomegalovirus exposure and HLA in healthy donors. This PCR relied on a set of 60 Vbeta primers and 13 Jbeta primers. The repertoire was sequenced with immunoSEQ multiplex PCR; TCRdb's copy has only in-frame clones and lacks some. The sample yields 170,000 or so clones, 80% to 90% seen once. Specimen: PBMCs. These TCRs come from a girl aged 10-17 years in good health and CMV-seropositive.

This clone was picked up one time. The genes are TRBV5-6 and TRBJ1-1; maybe TRBD1 (6 bases). The CDR3 loop spans 15 amino acids. CDR1 and CDR2 (germline): SGHDT, YYEEEE. Trimming shortened V by 1 base and J by 7 bases, and 17 bases separated the two germline ends. The chain's CDR3 is CASSLRGGQKGEAFF. CDR3 DNA: TGTGCCAGCAGCTTGAGAGGGGGTCAAAAGGGTGAAGCTTTCTTT.

CDR3 DNA: TGTGCCAGCAGTTTAGTCTGGGACAGGGAAGCCTACGAGCAGTACTTC. This codes for CASSLVWDREAYEQYF. The genes are TRBV27 and TRBJ2-7; 9 bases are a match to TRBD1. The ends lost 2 bases at V and 2 bases at J; junction bases unmatched: 7. Germline loops: CDR1 MNHEY, CDR2 SMNVEV (reference sequence). This CDR3 spans 16 amino acids.

V usage is TRBV6-1 and J usage is TRBJ1-4; 8 bases are shared with TRBD1. The ends lost 1 base at V and 7 bases at J; junction bases unmatched: 5. The CDR3 has 15 residues. Germline CDR1 MNHNS, CDR2 SASEGT. DNA for the CDR3: TGTGCCAGCAGTGAAGGATCCGGACAGGGTGAAAAACTGTTTTTT. Amino acid sequence: CASSEGSGQGEKLFF.

This clone came up a few times. The rearrangement uses TRBV28 and TRBJ1-2; possibly TRBD1 for D (5 bases). Germline V CDR1 and CDR2: MDHEN, SYDVKM. CDR3 length: 14 residues. The V end lost 5 bases, the J end lost 4 bases, and 14 bases lay between the germline ends. This CDR3 reads CASSPGYFGYGYTF. The CDR3 nucleotides read TGTGCCAGCAGTCCAGGGTATTTTGGCTATGGCTACACCTTC.

The count of this clone is one. V is TRBV6-1 and J is TRBJ2-7; a possible D gene is TRBD1 (6 bases). Trimming stripped 9 bases from V and 0 bases from J, with 15 bases between. The length of the CDR3 is 14 residues. Per the germline V gene, CDR1 is MNHNS and CDR2 is SASEGT. The chain's CDR3 is CASSPTGSSYEQYF. The DNA for the CDR3 is TGTGCCAGTTCCCCGACAGGAAGCTCCTACGAGCAGTACTTC.

The chain links TRBV7-9 to TRBJ1-2; D remains unclear. Germline V CDR1 and CDR2: SEHNR, FQNEAQ (reference sequence). Trimming stripped 1 base from V and 8 bases from J, with 11 bases between. This CDR3 region has 13 residues. CDR3 sequence: CASSLERGDGYTF. The CDR3, as DNA: TGTGCCAGCAGCTTAGAACGGGGAGACGGCTACACCTTC.

The J gene is TRBJ1-2, the V gene TRBV14, with 10 bases matching TRBD1. The CDR3 totals 14 residues. Germline trimming cut 4 bases from V and 6 bases from J; bases unmatched to any gene: 5. Germline CDR1 and CDR2: SGHDN and FVKESK. The CDR3 DNA reads TGTGCCAGCAGCCGACAGGGGGCTAGGAATGGCTACACCTTC. It encodes CASSRQGARNGYTF.

The chain employs TRBV19 and TRBJ2-2, with a weak D call TRBD2 (6 bases). The CDR3 is 15 residues long. Per the germline V gene, CDR1 is LNHDA and CDR2 is SQIVND (reference sequence). V lost 5 bases and J lost 6, with 16 bases in between. The CDR3 here is CASSSPGGAAGELFF. In nucleotides, the CDR3 is TGTGCCAGTAGTTCCCCCGGAGGGGCGGCCGGGGAGCTGTTTTTT.

The chain has TRBV7-2 and TRBJ1-5; D is possibly TRBD1 (6 bases). Germline V CDR1 and CDR2: SGHTA, FQGNSA. There are 15 residues in the CDR3. V dropped 5 bases and J dropped 6 bases, with 17 bases sitting between them. In DNA, the CDR3 is TGTGCCAGCAGCGCCGAATCAGGGGTCGGTCAGCCCCAGCATTTT. Its protein is CASSAESGVGQPQHF.

CDR3 bases: TGTGCCTGGAGTGTAGGGACTAGCACTGACGAGCAGTACTTC. Residues: CAWSVGTSTDEQYF. The gene calls are TRBV30 and TRBJ2-7; 9 bases agree with TRBD2. The CDR3 is made up of 14 amino acids. Germline V gives CDR1 GTSNPN, CDR2 SVGIG (reference sequence). With V trimmed by 0 bases and J by 5 bases, 5 bases remained unmatched.

V is TRBV2 and J is TRBJ1-6; the D gene is possibly TRBD1 (5 bases). Trimming shortened V by 4 bases and J by 11 bases, and 12 bases separated the two germline ends. Germline V gene sequence: CDR1 SNHLY, CDR2 FYNNEI. This CDR3 has 13 amino acids. The CDR3 loop reads CASSAQWGAPLHF. The CDR3 DNA reads TGTGCCAGCAGTGCCCAATGGGGGGCACCCCTCCACTTT.

The rearrangement uses TRBV5-6 and TRBJ2-7, with D possibly matching TRBD1 (6 bases). V gave up 4 bases and J gave up 3 bases, with 14 bases separating them. The CDR3 covers 14 residues. CDR1 is SGHDT and CDR2 is YYEEEE in the germline V gene. This CDR3 reads CASSPTGFVYEQYF. CDR3 sequence (DNA): TGTGCCAGCAGCCCAACAGGGTTTGTCTACGAGCAGTACTTC.

The chain carries TRBV7-9 and TRBJ1-3; D is uncertain. The CDR3 length is 17 residues. CDR1 and CDR2 (germline): SEHNR, FQNEAQ (reference sequence). V was pared by 2 bases and J by 0 bases, with 14 bases between. CDR3 protein: CASSLTTGSDSGNTIYF. The CDR3 DNA reads as TGTGCCAGCAGCTTAACCACCGGCAGCGACTCTGGAAACACCATATATTTT. The whole variable domain, remainder taken from reference TRBV7-9 and TRBJ1-3, is DTGVSQNPRHKITKRGQNVTFRCDPISEHNRLYWYRQTLGQGPEFLTYFQNEAQLEKSRLLSDRFSAERPKGSFSTLEIQRTEQGDSAMYLCASSLTTGSDSGNTIYFGEGSWLTVV.

J is TRBJ1-5 and V is TRBV5-1; D is perhaps TRBD1 (5 bases). The V and J ends lost 5 bases and 0 bases respectively, with 9 bases between them. This CDR3 spans 14 amino acids. The germline CDR1 and CDR2 sequences are SGHRS and YFSETQ. In DNA form, the CDR3 reads TGCGCCAGCAGTACAGGAGCTAGCAATCAGCCCCAGCATTTT. Amino acid sequence: CASSTGASNQPQHF.

Here the CDR3 reads CASSSRTDTYEQYF. CDR3 nucleotides: TGTGCCAGCAGTTCCCGGACAGATACCTACGAGCAGTACTTC. This chain joins TRBV27 and TRBJ2-7; a possible D gene is TRBD1 (6 bases). This CDR3 comprises 14 residues. V was pared by 4 bases and J by 2 bases, with 12 bases between. Per the germline V gene, CDR1 is MNHEY and CDR2 is SMNVEV (reference sequence).

Here the CDR3 DNA reads TGTGCCAGCTCACCGATGCGGGGAGGGGAATCACCCCTCCACTTT. It is translated as CASSPMRGGESPLHF. J is TRBJ1-6 and V is TRBV18; perhaps TRBD1 as D (5 bases). V shed 3 bases and J shed 10 bases, with 16 bases lying between them. Germline V gene sequence: CDR1 KGHSH, CDR2 LQKENI. There are 15 residues in the CDR3.

The V and J genes are TRBV19 and TRBJ1-4; TRBD1 agrees at 9 bases. Unmatched junction bases numbered 9, after V lost 4 bases and J lost 6 bases. The CDR3 has 16 amino acids. CDR1 and CDR2 from the germline V gene are LNHDA and SQIVND (reference sequence). Here the CDR3 reads CASSTILGQGDEKLFF. The CDR3, as DNA: TGTGCCAGTAGTACGATCCTGGGACAGGGCGATGAAAAACTGTTTTTT. The full variable domain, in which reference TRBV19 and TRBJ1-4 provide the parts outside the CDR3, is DGGITQSPKYLFRKEGQNVTLSCEQNLNHDAMYWYRQDPGQGLRLIYYSQIVNDFQKGDIAEGYSVSREKKESFPLTVTSAQKNPTAFYLCASSTILGQGDEKLFFGSGTQLSVL.

The rearrangement links TRBV5-4 to TRBJ2-3; 11 bases align to TRBD2. V was clipped by 1 base and J by 4 bases; unmatched bases: 2. In germline, CDR1 is SGHNT, CDR2 YYREEE (reference sequence). The CDR3 consists of 15 residues. The CDR3: CASSLISGGADTQYF. Here the CDR3 DNA reads TGTGCCAGCAGCTTGATTAGCGGGGGGGCAGATACGCAGTATTTT.

The count of this clone is one. The rearrangement joins TRBV11-2 to TRBJ1-1, with 7 bases that match TRBD1. CDR1 is SGHAT and CDR2 is FQNNGV in the germline V gene. The CDR3 has 13 residues. The ends lost 6 bases at V and 6 bases at J; junction bases unmatched: 7. The CDR3 spells CASRPDREAEAFF. The CDR3 nucleotides are TGTGCCAGCAGACCCGACAGGGAAGCTGAAGCTTTCTTT.

This clone is a singleton in its sample. The chain couples TRBV4-1 to TRBJ2-1; 14 nucleotides agree with TRBD2. The CDR3 sequence is 19 residues long. Germline V lookup: CDR1 MGHRA, CDR2 YSYEKL. V shed 5 bases and J 0 bases; nucleotides not matched to a gene: 9. The CDR3 reads CASSLRTSGGWSSYNEQFF. As DNA, the CDR3 is TGCGCCAGCAGCTTACGGACTAGCGGGGGGTGGAGCTCCTACAATGAGCAGTTCTTC.

The chain is built from TRBV19 and TRBJ1-3, with D possibly matching TRBD1 (5 bases). Germline V gene data show CDR1 as LNHDA and CDR2 as SQIVND (reference sequence). V lost 8 bases and J lost 0, with 17 bases in between. This CDR3 has 16 residues. The DNA for the CDR3 is TGTGCCAGTCATAAAACAGGTTTTTCCTCTGGAAACACCATATATTTT. Translation: CASHKTGFSSGNTIYF.

To note about this clone: The identical CDR3 is also encoded by other nucleotide sequences in the sample. The rearrangement uses TRBV6-1 and TRBJ1-1; D is unresolved. Trimming pared 1 base from V and 4 bases from J, leaving 10 bases between. The length of the CDR3 is 14 residues. Germline V gene lookup returns CDR1 MNHNS and CDR2 SASEGT. The DNA of the CDR3 is TGTGCCAGCAGTGAAGGGGTGCGGGGCACTGAAGCTTTCTTT. Translated, it gives CASSEGVRGTEAFF.

This clone was seen more than once but under ten times. The V call is TRBV2, the J call TRBJ2-3; 11 bases match TRBD1. This CDR3 is 14 amino acids long. The V and J ends lost 6 bases and 4 bases, in that order; junction bases with no gene match: 3. From germline, CDR1 is SNHLY and CDR2 FYNNEI. The CDR3 region is CASRRTGGPDTQYF. DNA of the CDR3: TGTGCCAGCAGGCGGACAGGGGGCCCAGATACGCAGTATTTT.

V gene TRBV5-6 combines with J gene TRBJ1-5; TRBD1 matches at 8 bases. The CDR3 length is 15 residues. CDR1 SGHDT and CDR2 YYEEEE come from the germline V gene. J lost 3 bases, V lost 1 base, and 3 bases had no gene match. DNA for the CDR3: TGTGCCAGCAGCTTGAACAGGGGGTACAATCAGCCCCAGCATTTT. As protein: CASSLNRGYNQPQHF.

V usage is TRBV6-6 and J usage is TRBJ1-3, with no clear D. Germline V CDR1 and CDR2: MNHNY, SVGAGI (reference sequence). Between the trimmed V and J ends, which lost 7 bases and 6 bases, there was a span of 13 bases. The CDR3 runs 13 residues. CDR3 protein: CASNSPGINTIYF. The CDR3 coding sequence is TGTGCCAGCAATTCCCCGGGGATAAACACCATATATTTT.

The chain uses TRBV4-1 and TRBJ1-6; D uncertain. Germline CDR1 reads MGHRA; CDR2 reads YSYEKL. There are 15 residues in the CDR3. The V end was cut by 4 bases, the J end by 3 bases, with 10 bases between. The CDR3: CASSLLEGYNSPLHF. The CDR3 coding sequence is TGCGCCAGCAGCCTACTGGAGGGCTATAATTCACCCCTCCACTTT.

The chain has TRBV9 and TRBJ1-2; 10 nucleotides match TRBD1. Germline V gene data show CDR1 as SGDLS and CDR2 as YYNGEE. The CDR3 is made up of 14 amino acids. After removal of 4 bases from V and 5 bases from J, the junction contained 5 bases not matched to a gene. The CDR3 reads CASSQRQGAYGYTF. CDR3 DNA sequence: TGTGCCAGCAGCCAAAGACAGGGGGCGTATGGCTACACCTTC.

This chain connects TRBV6-5 to TRBJ1-6, with D possibly being TRBD1 (6 bases). Germline V gene data show CDR1 as MNHEY and CDR2 as SVGAGI. This CDR3 is built from 14 residues. Trimming removed 5 bases at V and 3 bases at J, with 8 bases between. CDR3 loop: CASSRTVYNSPLHF. CDR3 bases: TGTGCCAGCAGTCGGACAGTCTATAATTCACCCCTCCACTTT.

This clone was picked up one time. The chain employs TRBV5-1 and TRBJ2-1, with 8 bases matching TRBD2. The V gene's germline CDR1 is SGHRS and CDR2 YFSETQ. Losses at the gene ends were 1 base for V and 7 bases for J; bases not matched to a gene: 1. This CDR3 spans 13 amino acids. The DNA for the CDR3 is TGCGCCAGCAGCTTGTCGGGGGGGAATGAGCAGTTCTTC. This codes for CASSLSGGNEQFF.

The chain has TRBV19 and TRBJ1-2; TRBD1 agrees at 7 bases. This CDR3 spans 14 amino acids. V lost 5 bases to trimming and J lost 2 bases; unmatched junction nucleotides: 5. Germline CDR1 and CDR2: LNHDA and SQIVND (reference sequence). The CDR3 DNA reads as TGTGCCAGTAGTGGGGGACAGTTCAACTATGGCTACACCTTC. Protein: CASSGGQFNYGYTF.

The V gene is TRBV18, the J gene TRBJ2-7; TRBD1 might be the D (6 bases). V shed 0 bases and J shed 2 bases, with 17 bases lying between them. CDR1 and CDR2 (germline): KGHSH, LQKENI. This CDR3 comprises 17 residues. The CDR3 DNA is TGTGCCAGCTCACCACCGTCCTATACAGGGCAGGCCTACGAGCAGTACTTC. Translation: CASSPPSYTGQAYEQYF.

The J gene is TRBJ2-7, the V gene TRBV10-3, with TRBD2 identical over 8 bases. The CDR3 sequence is 14 residues long. J gave up 0 bases and V 6 bases, and 4 bases lay outside the gene matches. Germline V gene data show CDR1 as ENHRY and CDR2 as SYGVKD. CDR3 residues: CAIRAGGSSYEQYF. The CDR3, as DNA: TGTGCCATCAGGGCGGGGGGTAGCTCCTACGAGCAGTACTTC.